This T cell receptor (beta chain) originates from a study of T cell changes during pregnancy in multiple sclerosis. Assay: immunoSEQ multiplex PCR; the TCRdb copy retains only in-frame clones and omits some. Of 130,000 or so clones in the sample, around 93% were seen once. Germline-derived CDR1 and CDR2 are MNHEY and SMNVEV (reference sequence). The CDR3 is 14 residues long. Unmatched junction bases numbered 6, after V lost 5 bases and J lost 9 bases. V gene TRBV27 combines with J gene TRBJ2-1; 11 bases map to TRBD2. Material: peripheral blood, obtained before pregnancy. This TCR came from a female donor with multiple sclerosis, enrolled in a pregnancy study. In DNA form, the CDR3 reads TGTGCCAGCAGTACTAGCGGGAGTACAATTGAGCAGTTCTTC. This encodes CASSTSGSTIEQFF.